This T cell receptor beta chain stems from a study of spatial heterogeneity in lung cancer. At the level of the study: Those follow-up PBMC samples that were available underwent sequencing, at a median interval of roughly two years following resection. Detection consistently yielded more beta chains than alpha chains.

Study results and caveats: Resection blood, more than follow-up blood, showed ubiquitous expanded tumor TCRs.

In its sample, this clonotype was seen many times. The antigen is undetermined. Germline V gene lookup returns CDR1 SGHRS and CDR2 YFSETQ. CDR3 length: 14 amino acids. Trimming shortened V by 2 bases and J by 5 bases, and 13 bases separated the two germline ends. MiXCR was run by TCRdb on the 5' RACE reads, yielding one entry per CDR3 protein. The sample yields 35,000 to 45,000 distinct CDR3 sequences, approximately 7.5% seen once. The time point was: blood at routine non-recurrence follow-up after resection. The chain recombines TRBV5-1 with TRBJ1-1; possible D gene TRBD1, 6 bases. This TCR came from a male donor with early-stage non-small cell lung cancer. Source: PBMCs, taken at follow-up. The CDR3 reads CASSLARGWTEAFF. CDR3 nucleotide sequence: TGCGCCAGCAGCTTAGCCAGGGGCTGGACTGAAGCTTTCTTT.